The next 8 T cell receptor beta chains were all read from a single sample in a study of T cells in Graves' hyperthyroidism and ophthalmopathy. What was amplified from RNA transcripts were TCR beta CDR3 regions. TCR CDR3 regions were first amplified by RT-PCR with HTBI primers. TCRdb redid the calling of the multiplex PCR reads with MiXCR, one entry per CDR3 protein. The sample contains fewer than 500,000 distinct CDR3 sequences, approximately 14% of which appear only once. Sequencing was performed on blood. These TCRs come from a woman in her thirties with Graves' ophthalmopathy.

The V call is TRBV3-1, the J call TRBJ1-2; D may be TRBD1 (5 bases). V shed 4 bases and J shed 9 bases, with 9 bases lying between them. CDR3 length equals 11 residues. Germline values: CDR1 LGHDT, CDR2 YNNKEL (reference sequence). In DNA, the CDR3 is TGTGCCAGCAGCCTGAGGGGACGCTACACCTTC. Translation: CASSLRGRYTF.

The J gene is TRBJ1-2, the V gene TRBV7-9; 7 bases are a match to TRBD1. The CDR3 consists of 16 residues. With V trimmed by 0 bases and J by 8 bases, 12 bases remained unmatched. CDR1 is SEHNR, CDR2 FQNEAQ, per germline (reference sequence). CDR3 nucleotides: TGTGCCAGCAGCTTAGCGACCGGGACAGTCATGACGGGCTACACCTTC. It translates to CASSLATGTVMTGYTF.

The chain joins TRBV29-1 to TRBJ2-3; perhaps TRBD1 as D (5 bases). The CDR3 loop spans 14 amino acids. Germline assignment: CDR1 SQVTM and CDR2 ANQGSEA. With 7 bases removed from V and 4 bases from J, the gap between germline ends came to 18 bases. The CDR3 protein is CSGRRDFGADTQYF. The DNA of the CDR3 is TGCAGCGGGCGCAGGGATTTCGGAGCAGATACGCAGTATTTT.

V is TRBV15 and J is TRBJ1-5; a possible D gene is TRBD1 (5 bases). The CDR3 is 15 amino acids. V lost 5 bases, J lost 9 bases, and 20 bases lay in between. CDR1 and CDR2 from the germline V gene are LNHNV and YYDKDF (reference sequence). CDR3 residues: CATSPGAGWYRPQHF. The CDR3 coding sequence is TGTGCCACCAGCCCCGGGGCAGGGTGGTATCGGCCCCAGCATTTT. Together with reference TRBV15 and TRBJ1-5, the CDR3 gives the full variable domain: DAMVIQNPRYQVTQFGKPVTLSCSQTLNHNVMYWYQQKSSQAPKLLFHYYDKDFNNEADTPDNFQSRRPNTSFCFLDIRSPGLGDTAMYLCATSPGAGWYRPQHFGDGTRLSIL.

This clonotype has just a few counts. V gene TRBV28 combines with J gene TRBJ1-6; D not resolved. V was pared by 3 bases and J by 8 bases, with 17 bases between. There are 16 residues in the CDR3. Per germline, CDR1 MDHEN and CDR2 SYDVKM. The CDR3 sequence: CASSFPRPHRDSPLHF. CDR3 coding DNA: TGTGCCAGCAGTTTCCCCCGCCCCCACCGGGATTCACCCCTCCACTTT.

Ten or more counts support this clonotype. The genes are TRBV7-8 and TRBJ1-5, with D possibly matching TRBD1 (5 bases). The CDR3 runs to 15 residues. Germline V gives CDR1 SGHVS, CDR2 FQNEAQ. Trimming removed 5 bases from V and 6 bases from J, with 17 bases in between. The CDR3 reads CASSRGPGYGQPQHF. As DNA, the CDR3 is TGTGCCAGCAGCCGTGGTCCAGGGTACGGTCAGCCCCAGCATTTT. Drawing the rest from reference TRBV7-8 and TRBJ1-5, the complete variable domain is GAGVSQSPRYKVAKRGQDVALRCDPISGHVSLFWYQQALGQGPEFLTYFQNEAQLDKSGLPSDRFFAERPEGSVSTLKIQRTQQEDSAVYLCASSRGPGYGQPQHFGDGTRLSIL.

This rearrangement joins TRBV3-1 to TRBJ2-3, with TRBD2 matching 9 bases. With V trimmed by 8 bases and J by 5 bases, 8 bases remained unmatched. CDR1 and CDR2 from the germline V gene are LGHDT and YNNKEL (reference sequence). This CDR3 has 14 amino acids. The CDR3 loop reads CASEVAGAGDTQYF. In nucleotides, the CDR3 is TGTGCCAGCGAAGTAGCGGGGGCAGGAGATACGCAGTATTTT.

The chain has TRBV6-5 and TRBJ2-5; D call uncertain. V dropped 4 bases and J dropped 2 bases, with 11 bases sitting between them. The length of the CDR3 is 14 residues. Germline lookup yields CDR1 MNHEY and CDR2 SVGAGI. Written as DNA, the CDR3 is TGTGCCAGCAGTTCGAATGCGGTACAAGAGACCCAGTACTTC. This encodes CASSSNAVQETQYF.